The source of this TCR beta chain is a study of blood T cell repertoires in COVID-19. The CDR3 runs to 16 residues. V lost 5 bases to trimming and J lost 5 bases; unmatched junction nucleotides: 11. The germline V gene encodes CDR1 LNHDA and CDR2 SQIVND (reference sequence). Cohorts were assigned according to the clinical history that participants reported. The assay was immunoSEQ multiplex PCR, and TCRdb's table has in-frame clones only and misses some. The table shows 150,000 or so clones, with 78% occurring only once. Sequencing was carried out using PBMCs or T cells enriched from blood (not recorded which). The sequence was obtained from a woman between 50 and 59 years old who had recovered from COVID-19. The chain couples TRBV19 to TRBJ2-5, with 10 bases fitting TRBD2. CDR3 in DNA: TGTGCCAGTAGTCGGGGGACTAGCGCCTCCCGGGAGACCCAGTACTTC. Translation: CASSRGTSASRETQYF.